This T cell receptor beta chain derives from a study of metastatic and nonmetastatic thyroid tumors. None of the patients had undergone any treatment ahead of thyroid surgery. The table lists this clone with many counts. Original data processing: Across clinicopathological groups, CDR3 differences served as the basis for building a distant-metastasis classifier for papillary thyroid cancer. From the PCR reads, TCRdb re-called clones with MiXCR. V and J calls and clone size were set by TCRdb, not the authors. The sample lists about 14,000 clones; about 12% were seen once. CDR1 and CDR2 from the germline V gene are SGHRS and YFSETQ. The CDR3 consists of 13 residues. The V end lost 5 bases, the J end lost 3 bases, and 10 bases lay between the germline ends.

What was sequenced was blood. V and J are TRBV5-1 and TRBJ2-3, with D perhaps matching TRBD2 (5 bases). The origin of this receptor is a female donor with papillary thyroid cancer or a benign thyroid nodule (not recorded which). Some clones in this sample may be carry-over from other donors' samples. This CDR3 reads CASRWEWTDTQYF. Written as DNA, the CDR3 is TGCGCCAGCAGATGGGAGTGGACAGATACGCAGTATTTT.